This passage covers 20 T cell receptor beta chains from one sample sequenced in a study of cytotoxic CD8 clonotypes in ibrutinib-treated CLL. Sequencing was performed with immunoSEQ multiplex PCR; in TCRdb, only in-frame clones are kept and a portion is missing. The repertoire holds around 310,000 clones, with roughly 85% as singletons. The sequencing used PBMCs, collected before ibrutinib treatment. The receptors derive from a human donor with chronic lymphocytic leukemia.

This chain uses TRBV10-1 with TRBJ2-7, with 8 bases identical to TRBD2. The junction had 5 bases not matched to a gene; V was cut back by 5 bases and J by 2 bases. Germline V CDR1 and CDR2: WNHNN, SYGVQD (reference sequence). The CDR3 totals 14 residues. As DNA, the CDR3 is TGCGCCAGCAGTCTAGCGGGTAGACCCTACGAGCAGTACTTC. This encodes CASSLAGRPYEQYF.

This sequence joins TRBV6-6 and TRBJ2-7; possible D gene TRBD1, 6 bases. This CDR3 has 16 residues. Germline assignment: CDR1 MNHNY and CDR2 SVGAGI (reference sequence). V lost 5 bases, J lost 2 bases, and 19 bases lay in between. This CDR3 reads CASSPSLSDSTYEQYF. The CDR3 DNA follows: TGTGCCAGCAGTCCGTCCCTGTCGGACAGCACCTACGAGCAGTACTTC.

The CDR3, as DNA: TGTGCCAGTACCTCGCAAACGGGACAGGGGAATGGCTACACCTTC. Protein product: CASTSQTGQGNGYTF. The V gene is TRBV19, the J gene TRBJ1-2; 10 positions match TRBD1. Germline V gives CDR1 LNHDA, CDR2 SQIVND (reference sequence). V dropped 7 bases and J dropped 6; count of bases not matched to a gene: 11. This CDR3 contains 15 residues.

V is TRBV6-5 and J is TRBJ2-7; the D call may be TRBD1 or TRBD2 (5 bases each). Germline V gene lookup returns CDR1 MNHEY and CDR2 SVGAGI. Trimming took 6 bases from V and 8 from J, leaving 20 bases between them. The CDR3 spans 14 residues. The DNA for the CDR3 is TGTGCCAGCAGGAGCCGGGACGCCCTGGTAAAGCAGTACTTC. Protein sequence: CASRSRDALVKQYF.

The J gene is TRBJ2-7, the V gene TRBV30; D is undetermined. Germline V gives CDR1 GTSNPN, CDR2 SVGIG (reference sequence). This CDR3 has 13 residues. Trimming removed 3 bases from V and 1 base from J, with 10 bases in between. The CDR3 nucleotides are TGTGCCTGGAGGTCTGCCGATTCCTACGAGCAGTACTTC. Its translation is CAWRSADSYEQYF.

The chain combines TRBV4-2 with TRBJ1-1; D uncertain. CDR3 length: 16 residues. Germline V lookup: CDR1 LGHNA, CDR2 YNFKEQ. The V end was cut by 1 base, the J end by 0 bases, with 12 bases between. DNA for the CDR3: TGTGCCAGCAGCCAAGCTTACACTAAATTGAACACTGAAGCTTTCTTT. Translation gives CASSQAYTKLNTEAFF.

The V gene is TRBV25-1, the J gene TRBJ1-1; D gene unclear. V dropped 4 bases and J dropped 4 bases, with 13 bases sitting between them. The CDR3 is 14 residues long. CDR1 is MGHDK, CDR2 SYGVNS, per germline. The CDR3 reads CASSAAVQVTEAFF. CDR3 DNA: TGTGCCAGCAGTGCGGCGGTTCAGGTCACTGAAGCTTTCTTT.

V and J are TRBV4-1 and TRBJ1-1, with 8 positions matching TRBD1. This CDR3 comprises 15 residues. CDR1 is MGHRA and CDR2 is YSYEKL in the germline V gene. V shed 4 bases, J shed 6 bases, and the junction held 10 bases outside the gene matches. CDR3 in DNA: TGCGCCAGCAGCCCCCGTCGGGACAGGAGTCCTGAAGCTTTCTTT. Its translation: CASSPRRDRSPEAFF.

This clone was observed a single time. DNA for the CDR3: TGCAGCGTCCGGGACTCGGTCTACGAGCAGTACTTC. Amino acid sequence: CSVRDSVYEQYF. The V gene is TRBV29-1, the J gene TRBJ2-7, with D possibly matching TRBD2 (6 bases). V was shortened by 6 bases and J by 3 bases, with 12 bases between the two germline ends. CDR1 is SQVTM and CDR2 is ANQGSEA in the germline V gene. The CDR3 extends over 12 amino acids.

The chain links TRBV7-2 to TRBJ2-7, with 10 positions matching TRBD2. The CDR3 sequence is 15 residues long. Germline V lookup: CDR1 SGHTA, CDR2 FQGNSA. V lost 2 bases and J lost 3; bases outside the gene matches: 4. CDR3 loop: CASSLSGTSVYEQYF. The CDR3 bases are TGTGCCAGCAGCTTATCCGGGACTAGCGTCTACGAGCAGTACTTC.

This chain joins TRBV7-9 and TRBJ2-2, with TRBD1 as a possible D gene (5 bases). This CDR3 spans 17 amino acids. Germline loops: CDR1 SEHNR, CDR2 FQNEAQ (reference sequence). V was cut by 1 base and J by 3 bases, with 15 bases left in between. The CDR3 loop is CASSLGGRQGDTGELFF. The CDR3 DNA reads TGTGCCAGCAGCTTAGGGGGAAGGCAGGGTGACACCGGGGAGCTGTTTTTT.

The chain uses TRBV5-6 and TRBJ1-2; 8 bases match TRBD1. CDR1 SGHDT and CDR2 YYEEEE come from the germline V gene. J gave up 7 bases and V 0 bases, and 5 bases lay outside the gene matches. CDR3 length equals 14 residues. The CDR3 bases are TGTGCCAGCAGCTTGGCCGACAGGGGCTTTGGCTACACCTTC. It codes for CASSLADRGFGYTF.

Worth noting for this clone: This sample also contains other DNA sequences that code for the same CDR3. CDR3 in DNA: TGTGCCAGCAGCCAAGACGAAGGGATGAACACTGAAGCTTTCTTT. It specifies CASSQDEGMNTEAFF. The chain couples TRBV4-2 to TRBJ1-1; D not certain. CDR1 is LGHNA and CDR2 is YNFKEQ in the germline V gene. Between the trimmed V and J ends, which lost 0 bases and 0 bases, there was a span of 8 bases. The CDR3 covers 15 residues.

This clone appeared once. The chain employs TRBV6-5 and TRBJ2-2, with D perhaps matching TRBD1 (6 bases). The CDR3 is 16 amino acids. Trimming removed 0 bases at V and 7 bases at J, with 15 bases between. Germline loops: CDR1 MNHEY, CDR2 SVGAGI. This CDR3 reads CASSYSWTVDGGELFF. The CDR3 DNA reads TGTGCCAGCAGTTACTCGTGGACAGTCGATGGCGGGGAGCTGTTTTTT.

The gene calls are TRBV5-6 and TRBJ2-5; D call uncertain. CDR1 is SGHDT and CDR2 is YYEEEE in the germline V gene. The CDR3 is 12 residues long. Trimming shortened V by 4 bases and J by 9 bases, and 13 bases separated the two germline ends. The CDR3: CASSPIVGSQYF. For the CDR3, the DNA is TGTGCCAGCAGCCCCATCGTGGGGTCCCAGTACTTC.

The rearrangement joins TRBV6-5 to TRBJ2-7, with D tentatively TRBD1 (6 bases). V was pared by 2 bases and J by 5 bases, with 16 bases between. Germline CDR1 is MNHEY and CDR2 is SVGAGI. The CDR3 totals 15 residues. This CDR3 reads CASSYQTTGSHEQYF. CDR3 nucleotide sequence: TGTGCCAGCAGTTACCAGACGACAGGTTCCCACGAGCAGTACTTC.

This clone has just a few counts. The chain has TRBV28 and TRBJ1-2; no definite D call. There are 10 residues in the CDR3. Trimming removed 6 bases at V and 4 bases at J, with 3 bases between. From germline, CDR1 is MDHEN and CDR2 SYDVKM. CDR3 loop: CASRGYGYTF. Here the CDR3 DNA reads TGTGCCAGCAGGGGCTATGGCTACACCTTC.

V and J are TRBV4-3 and TRBJ2-5; D might be TRBD1 (7 bases). V gave up 1 base and J gave up 4 bases, with 13 bases separating them. CDR1 is LGHNA, CDR2 YSLEER, per germline. The CDR3 is made up of 15 amino acids. This chain's CDR3 is CASSQGQGGGETQYF. In nucleotides, the CDR3 is TGCGCCAGCAGCCAAGGACAGGGAGGAGGAGAGACCCAGTACTTC.

V usage is TRBV6-5 and J usage is TRBJ1-2; possibly TRBD1 for D (5 bases). This CDR3 spans 15 amino acids. Looked up from germline, CDR1 is MNHEY and CDR2 is SVGAGI. Between the trimmed V and J ends, which lost 2 bases and 4 bases, there was a span of 14 bases. CDR3 sequence: CASSYEGAQPYGYTF. The CDR3, as DNA: TGTGCCAGCAGTTACGAAGGGGCCCAGCCCTATGGCTACACCTTC.

The rearrangement uses TRBV4-3 and TRBJ2-3; 8 positions agree with TRBD2. The germline V gene has CDR1 LGHNA and CDR2 YSLEER. With 4 bases clipped from V and 0 bases from J, the junction kept 9 bases outside the gene matches. CDR3 length: 17 residues. CDR3 nucleotides: TGCGCCAGCAGCCTCAACCCCCCTAGCGGGAGCACAGATACGCAGTATTTT. This sequence encodes CASSLNPPSGSTDTQYF.